The following is a TCR beta chain sequence with its context. Its antigen is currently not known. Within one base of it there is no much larger clone, and no base qualities were kept. The trial excluded patients who had a history of autoimmune disease or who were on systemic immunosuppression. In every dose cohort, peripheral blood was drawn for TCR sequencing at baseline, cycle 4 day 1, and cycle 7 day 1. Samples were obtained from an open-label, multicenter, first-in-human phase I dose-escalation trial of ivuxolimab. Adults with locally advanced or metastatic head and neck squamous cell, hepatocellular, melanoma or renal cell carcinoma were enrolled in the trial. Before TCR sequencing, CD4+ T cells and CD8+ T cells were sorted from peripheral blood as separate populations. For sequencing of the TCRbeta CDR3 region, genomic DNA was extracted from the sorted cells. The immunoSEQ Assay was used to sequence the TCRbeta CDR3 regions. Here the immuneACCESS table is served through TCRdb, limited to in-frame sequences with V and J called. Missing clones are a known gap in these copies; in checked studies unresolved V genes cover under half, and the rest lacks a known reason. The sample table lists under 85,000 clones, 85% of them with a count of one. The ten most abundant clones make up about 3% of the sample.

This record belongs to a study of OX40 agonist ivuxolimab in advanced cancers. Notes on the research overall: Ivuxolimab was an agonistic, fully human IgG2 monoclonal antibody directed against OX40 (CD134), a costimulatory receptor. Intravenous ivuxolimab was administered to patients every 2 weeks at six dose levels: 0.01, 0.1, 0.3, 1.5, 3 and 10 mg/kg. Among the roughly 50 dose-escalation patients, around 20 had hepatocellular carcinoma, about 15 melanoma, 9 renal cell carcinoma and 9 head and neck cancer. In the dose-escalation cohort, roughly four fifths of patients were male, and the mean age was about 55 years, with a range of about 20 to 79. Patients were allowed to have had prior anti-PD-1, anti-PD-L1 or anti-CTLA-4 therapy, and 40% of the dose-escalation patients had previously received checkpoint inhibitors. Three dose-escalation patients achieved partial responses, one with hepatocellular carcinoma and two with cutaneous melanoma. The purpose of peripheral TCRbeta sequencing was to test whether ivuxolimab changed TCR sequence diversity and led to clonal T-cell expansion. The paper describes the monotherapy dose-escalation part (N of about 57 patients) of the phase I trial of ivuxolimab.

The investigation overall reported the following: Clonal expansion of both CD4+ and CD8+ blood T cells was observed from baseline to week 6 at doses 0.1 to 3.0 mg/kg. Low levels of normalized T-cell clonal expansion were also seen in some patients who did not respond. Antigen specificity was not determined for the clonally expanded peripheral T cells. After ivuxolimab, more expanded clones were found on average in CD8+ T cells than in CD4+ T cells. In the 0.1-3.0 mg/kg groups, partial responders were among the patients with the lowest normalized peripheral clonal expansion, particularly in CD8+ T cells.

Based on the germline V gene, the CDR1 and CDR2 sequences are SGDLS and YYNGEE. From the cysteine up to the phenylalanine, the CDR3 has a length of 15 residues. CDR3 DNA is the only sequence kept; it has 45 bases, read in frame from the first base. The junction carries 10 bases between V and J, which are trimmed by 0 bases and 4 bases respectively. The receptor's source is an adult with an advanced solid tumor such as melanoma, head and neck, liver or kidney cancer. Recombination connected TRBV9 to TRBJ1-4, and TRBD1 may be the D gene, going by 5 matching bases. Material: CD4+ or CD8+ T cells sorted from blood, obtained in a trial of the OX40 agonist ivuxolimab. The DNA sequence reads TGTGCCAGCAGCGTAGGGAGGGGAATTAATGAAAAACTGTTTTTT. This encodes CASSVGRGINEKLFF.